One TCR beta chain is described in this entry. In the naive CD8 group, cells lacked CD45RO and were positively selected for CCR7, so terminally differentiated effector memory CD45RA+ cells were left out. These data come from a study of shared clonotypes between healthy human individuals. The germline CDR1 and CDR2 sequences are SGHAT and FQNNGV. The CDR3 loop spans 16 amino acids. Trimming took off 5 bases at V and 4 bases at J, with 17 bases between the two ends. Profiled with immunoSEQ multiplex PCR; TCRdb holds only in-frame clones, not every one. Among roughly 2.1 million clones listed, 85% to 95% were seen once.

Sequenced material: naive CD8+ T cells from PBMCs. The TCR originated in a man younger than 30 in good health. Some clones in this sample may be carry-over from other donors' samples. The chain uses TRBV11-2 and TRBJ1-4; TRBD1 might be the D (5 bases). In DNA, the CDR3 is TGTGCCAGCAGCCCACGCGGGGGGGAGGGTAATGAAAAACTGTTTTTT. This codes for CASSPRGGEGNEKLFF.